The clone carrying this T cell receptor beta chain was recorded at least ten times. Its target is unknown. The data originate from a study of Graves' ophthalmopathy and Graves' hyperthyroidism. Findings and caveats of the study: Blood also carried most expanded thyroid clonotypes exceeding 0.001 frequency.

In this cohort, patients with other autoimmune diseases, uncontrolled infections, pregnancy or lactation were excluded. It was on clinical symptoms, serum thyroxine, TRAb, thyroid ultrasound and orbital computed tomography that diagnosis relied. Trimming stripped 4 bases from V and 2 bases from J, with 11 bases between. This CDR3 has 13 amino acids. Germline CDR1 reads SQVTM; CDR2 reads ANQGSEA. RNA transcripts served as template for amplifying TCR beta CDR3 sequences. HTBI primers were used in a first-round RT-PCR, which preceded a second-round multiplex PCR. TCRdb re-derived calls from the multiplex PCR reads in MiXCR, one entry per CDR3 protein. The sample lists 300,000 to 400,000 distinct CDR3 sequences; 17% were seen once.

The sequence came from an adult man with Graves' ophthalmopathy. The chain combines TRBV29-1 with TRBJ1-1, with D tentatively TRBD1 (6 bases). Material: peripheral blood. This chain's CDR3 is CSVGLRGNTEAFF. CDR3 DNA: TGCAGCGTTGGTCTCAGGGGCAACACTGAAGCTTTCTTT.